The TCR beta chain described here comes from a study of OX40 agonist ivuxolimab in advanced cancers. Study overall: Ivuxolimab, an antibody that agonizes OX40 (CD134), was administered to the patients. The study's findings and limits: There were, on average, more expanded clones in CD8+ T cells than in CD4+.

Blood got drawn at baseline, again on cycle 4 day 1, and then on cycle 7 day 1. This clone was observed a few times. Its antigen remains unknown. The CDR3 totals 14 residues. CDR1 and CDR2 from the germline V gene are SEHNR and FQNEAQ (reference sequence). Trimming removed 5 bases from V and 6 bases from J; junction bases left unmatched: 9. Repertoires were generated with immunoSEQ multiplex PCR, while TCRdb's copy carries only in-frame clones and drops some. The sample comprises about 53,000 clones, 85% to 90% of which are singletons, and around 9.9% rests with the top ten. The clonotype comes from an adult with an advanced solid tumor such as melanoma, head and neck, liver or kidney cancer. The chain recombines TRBV7-9 with TRBJ1-2; 7 nucleotides line up with TRBD1. The sequences come from CD4+ or CD8+ T cells sorted from blood, collected in a trial of the OX40 agonist ivuxolimab. The CDR3 DNA sequence: TGTGCCAGCAGCGCCGGGAGGGGGCAGGATGGCTACACCTTC. Residues: CASSAGRGQDGYTF.